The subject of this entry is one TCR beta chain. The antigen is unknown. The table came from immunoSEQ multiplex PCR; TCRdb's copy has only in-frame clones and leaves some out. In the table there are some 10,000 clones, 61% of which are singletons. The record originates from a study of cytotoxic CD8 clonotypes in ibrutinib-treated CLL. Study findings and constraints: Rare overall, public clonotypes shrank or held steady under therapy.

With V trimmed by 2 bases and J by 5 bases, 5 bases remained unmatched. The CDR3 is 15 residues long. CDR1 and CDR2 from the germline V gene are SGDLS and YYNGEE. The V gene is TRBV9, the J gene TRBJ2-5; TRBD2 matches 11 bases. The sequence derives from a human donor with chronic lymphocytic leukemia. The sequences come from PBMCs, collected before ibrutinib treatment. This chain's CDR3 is CASSVHSGRGETQYF. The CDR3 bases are TGTGCCAGCAGCGTCCATAGCGGGAGGGGGGAGACCCAGTACTTC. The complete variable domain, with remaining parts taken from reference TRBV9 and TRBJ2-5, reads DSGVTQTPKHLITATGQRVTLRCSPRSGDLSVYWYQQSLDQGLQFLIQYYNGEERAKGNILERFSAQQFPDLHSELNLSSLELGDSALYFCASSVHSGRGETQYFGPGTRLLVL.